The clone carrying this TCR beta chain was recorded only once. As yet, its antigen is unknown. The sample belongs to a study of T cell responses to AZD1222 COVID-19 vaccine. The study's findings and limits: Nearly half of spike-specific TCRs reportedly target variant regions that are unmutated in the B.1.351 and B.1.1.7 variants. Spike was spanned by vaccine-associated CD4 TCRs, which were dominant at 160-218 and 743-854.

Germline-derived CDR1 and CDR2 are SGHRS and YFSETQ. The V gene lost 4 bases and the J gene lost 5 bases, with 16 bases spanning the gap. The CDR3 is made up of 15 amino acids. Assay used: immunoSEQ multiplex PCR; TCRdb lists only in-frame clones, some missing. Among about 150,000 clones, roughly 90% were seen once, and the ten largest hold about 5.1%. The sequenced sample was peripheral blood, obtained on day 0 of MenACWY control vaccination. This TCR came from an adult in good health. The rearrangement links TRBV5-1 to TRBJ2-1, with a possible D match to TRBD1 (5 bases). Written as DNA, the CDR3 is TGCGCCAGCAGCCCACTAAGGGGATCGAACAATGAGCAGTTCTTC. Translation gives CASSPLRGSNNEQFF. The variable domain in full, completed from reference TRBV5-1 and TRBJ2-1, reads KAGVTQTPRYLIKTRGQQVTLSCSPISGHRSVSWYQQTPGQGLQFLFEYFSETQRNKGNFPGRFSGRQFSNSRSEMNVSTLELGDSALYLCASSPLRGSNNEQFFGPGTRLTVL.